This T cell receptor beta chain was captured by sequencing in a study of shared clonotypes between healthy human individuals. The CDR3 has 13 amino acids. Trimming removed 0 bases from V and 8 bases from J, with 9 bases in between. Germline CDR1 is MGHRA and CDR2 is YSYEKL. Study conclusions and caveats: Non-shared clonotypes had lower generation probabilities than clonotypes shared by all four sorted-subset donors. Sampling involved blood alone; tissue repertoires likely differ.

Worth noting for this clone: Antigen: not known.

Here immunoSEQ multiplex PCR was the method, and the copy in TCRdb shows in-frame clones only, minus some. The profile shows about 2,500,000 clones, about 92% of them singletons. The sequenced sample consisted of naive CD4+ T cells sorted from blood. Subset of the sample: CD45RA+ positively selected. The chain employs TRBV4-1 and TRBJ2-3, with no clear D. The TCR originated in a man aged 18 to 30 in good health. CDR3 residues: CASSQDEARTQYF. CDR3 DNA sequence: TGCGCCAGCAGCCAAGATGAGGCTCGTACGCAGTATTTT.